This T cell receptor (beta chain) was sequenced in a study of human T cells and chemical hapten exposure. As for the study in general: On roughly 2 cm by roughly 2 cm of upper inner arm skin, sensitization was performed with 2% DPC. Study conclusions and caveats: Expanded TCRs produced significantly more large CDR3 similarity clusters than controls did.

V lost 6 bases to trimming and J lost 8 bases, with 17 bases between them. The CDR3 totals 13 residues. Germline CDR1 and CDR2: SQVTM and ANQGSEA. The time point: pre-sensitization, week 0. The treatment is: therapeutic diphenylcyclopropenone sensitization with weekly scalp DPC. In regard to this clonotype: Antigen specificity is unknown.

TCRdb independently ran MiXCR on the RACE reads; one entry per CDR3 protein. This table has around 56,000 distinct CDR3 sequences, over 9% appearing once. The rearrangement joins TRBV29-1 to TRBJ2-1; possibly TRBD1 for D (6 bases). The TCR sequence derives from a man aged 35 to 55 with alopecia areata. Some clones in this sample may be carry-over from other donors' samples. This sample comprised whole blood, obtained in connection with sensitization to the hapten diphenylcyclopropenone (DPC). The CDR3 DNA follows: TGCAGCGTGGGACACCCCCCTCGGGATGAGCAGTTCTTC. Its protein product is CSVGHPPRDEQFF.